This T cell receptor (beta chain) was captured by sequencing in a study of cytomegalovirus exposure and HLA in healthy donors. Findings and caveats of the study: The authors listed 150 to 200 TCR beta chains as cytomegalovirus-associated. A few chains tied to CMV proved CMV antigen-specific in vitro. According to a subsequent analysis, TCR clusters identified in the first cohort showed a tendency to co-occur across the roughly 110 validation repertoires.

The CDR3 runs 18 residues. The germline V gene encodes CDR1 GTSNPN and CDR2 SVGIG (reference sequence). V shed 3 bases, J shed 4 bases, and the junction held 12 bases outside the gene matches. Clones were read by immunoSEQ multiplex PCR, and TCRdb kept only the in-frame ones, dropping some. The table lists around 93,000 clones, about 85% of them singletons. As to this clone: What it recognizes is unknown.

The chain couples TRBV30 to TRBJ1-4; TRBD1 aligns across 12 bases. The sequencing sample was made of PBMCs. The sequence was collected from a man aged 18 to 29 in good health and CMV-seropositive. The CDR3 DNA follows: TGTGCCTGGAGGGCCGGGACAGGGGGCCGCAACTATAATGAAAAACTGTTTTTT. It yields the protein CAWRAGTGGRNYNEKLFF.